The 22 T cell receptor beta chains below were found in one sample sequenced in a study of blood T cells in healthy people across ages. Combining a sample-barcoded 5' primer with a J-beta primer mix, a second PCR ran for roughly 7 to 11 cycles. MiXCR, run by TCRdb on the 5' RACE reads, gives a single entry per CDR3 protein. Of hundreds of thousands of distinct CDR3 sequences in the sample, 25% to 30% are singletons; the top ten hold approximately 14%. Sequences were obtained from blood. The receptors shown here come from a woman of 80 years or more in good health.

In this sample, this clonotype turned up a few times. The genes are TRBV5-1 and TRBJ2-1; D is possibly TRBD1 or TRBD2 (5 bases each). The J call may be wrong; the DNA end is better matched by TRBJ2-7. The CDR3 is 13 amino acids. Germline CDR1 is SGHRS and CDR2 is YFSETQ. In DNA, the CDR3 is TGCGCCAGCAGCTGGGGGAAGGATAATGAGCAGTACTTC. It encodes CASSWGKDNEQYF.

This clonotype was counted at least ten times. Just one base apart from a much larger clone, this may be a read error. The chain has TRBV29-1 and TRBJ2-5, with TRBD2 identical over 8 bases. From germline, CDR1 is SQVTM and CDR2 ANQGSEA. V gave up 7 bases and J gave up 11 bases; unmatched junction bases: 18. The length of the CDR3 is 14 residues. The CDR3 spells CSATGLGSHNEQYF. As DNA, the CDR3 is TGCAGCGCGACGGGACTAGGTAGTCACAATGAGCAGTACTTC.

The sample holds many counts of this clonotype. CDR3 region: CASSLGLADQETQYF. In DNA form, the CDR3 reads TGTGCCAGCAGCTTAGGCTTAGCTGATCAAGAGACCCAGTACTTC. This rearrangement joins TRBV7-9 to TRBJ2-5; D is ambiguous. The V and J ends lost 1 base and 2 bases respectively, with 11 bases between them. Looked up from germline, CDR1 is SEHNR and CDR2 is FQNEAQ (reference sequence). The CDR3 loop spans 15 amino acids.

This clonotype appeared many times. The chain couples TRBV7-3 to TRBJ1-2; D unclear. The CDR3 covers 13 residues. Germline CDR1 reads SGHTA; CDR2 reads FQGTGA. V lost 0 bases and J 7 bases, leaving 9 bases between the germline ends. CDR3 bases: TGTGCCAGCAGCTTAACGGAACGAAGTGGCTACACCTTC. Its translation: CASSLTERSGYTF.

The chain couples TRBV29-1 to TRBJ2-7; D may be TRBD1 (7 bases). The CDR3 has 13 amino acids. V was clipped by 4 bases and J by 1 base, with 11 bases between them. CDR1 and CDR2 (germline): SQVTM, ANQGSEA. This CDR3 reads CSVGAGGSYEQYF. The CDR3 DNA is TGCAGCGTTGGGGCAGGGGGGTCCTACGAGCAGTACTTC.

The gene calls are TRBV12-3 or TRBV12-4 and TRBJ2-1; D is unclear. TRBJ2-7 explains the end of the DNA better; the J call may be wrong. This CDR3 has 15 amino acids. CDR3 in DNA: TGTGCCAGCAGTTTCCAGGCTAACTCCGGAGACGAGCAGTACTTC. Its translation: CASSFQANSGDEQYF.

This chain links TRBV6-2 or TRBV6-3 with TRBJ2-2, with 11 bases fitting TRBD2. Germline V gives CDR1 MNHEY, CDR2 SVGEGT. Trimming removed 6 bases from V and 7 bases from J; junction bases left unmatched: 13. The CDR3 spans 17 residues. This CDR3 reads CASSSLAGGLGSGELFF. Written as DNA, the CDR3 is TGTGCCAGCAGCTCTCTAGCGGGGGGCCTCGGGAGCGGGGAGCTGTTTTTT.

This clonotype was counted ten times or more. Written as DNA, the CDR3 is TGTGCCAGCAGCAAAGGGACGGAGAACACTGAAGCTTTCTTT. Translation gives CASSKGTENTEAFF. V and J are TRBV11-3 and TRBJ1-1; D is perhaps TRBD1 (5 bases). Trimming left V 5 bases short and J 1 base short, with 11 bases between. Germline CDR1 is SGHNT and CDR2 is YENEEA. The CDR3 consists of 14 residues.

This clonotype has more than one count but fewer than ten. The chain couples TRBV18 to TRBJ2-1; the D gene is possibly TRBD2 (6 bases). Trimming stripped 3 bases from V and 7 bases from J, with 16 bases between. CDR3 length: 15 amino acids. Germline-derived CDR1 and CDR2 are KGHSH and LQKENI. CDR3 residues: CASSPGGATINEQFF. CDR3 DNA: TGTGCCAGCTCACCGGGCGGGGCGACAATAAATGAGCAGTTCTTC.

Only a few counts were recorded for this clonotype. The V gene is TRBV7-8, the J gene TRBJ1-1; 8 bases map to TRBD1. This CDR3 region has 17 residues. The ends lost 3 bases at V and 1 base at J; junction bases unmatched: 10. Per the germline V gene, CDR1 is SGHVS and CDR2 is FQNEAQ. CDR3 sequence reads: CASSFQSGGSWNTEAFF. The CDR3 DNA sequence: TGTGCCAGCAGCTTCCAATCAGGGGGCTCTTGGAACACTGAAGCTTTCTTT. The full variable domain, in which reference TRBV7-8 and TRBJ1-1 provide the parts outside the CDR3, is GAGVSQSPRYKVAKRGQDVALRCDPISGHVSLFWYQQALGQGPEFLTYFQNEAQLDKSGLPSDRFFAERPEGSVSTLKIQRTQQEDSAVYLCASSFQSGGSWNTEAFFGQGTRLTVV.

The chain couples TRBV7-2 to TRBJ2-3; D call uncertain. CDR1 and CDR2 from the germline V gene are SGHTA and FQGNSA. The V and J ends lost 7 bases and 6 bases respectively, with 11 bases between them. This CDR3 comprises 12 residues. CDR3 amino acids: CASNFNGDTQYF. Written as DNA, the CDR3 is TGTGCCAGCAACTTCAACGGGGATACGCAGTATTTT.

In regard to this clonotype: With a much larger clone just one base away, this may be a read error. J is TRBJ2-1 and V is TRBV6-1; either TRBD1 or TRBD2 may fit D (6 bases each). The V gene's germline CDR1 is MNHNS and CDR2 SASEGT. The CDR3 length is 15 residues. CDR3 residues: CASTLSAGGGNVQFF. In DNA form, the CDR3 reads TGTGCCAGCACCCTATCTGCCGGGGGCGGGAATGTGCAGTTCTTC.

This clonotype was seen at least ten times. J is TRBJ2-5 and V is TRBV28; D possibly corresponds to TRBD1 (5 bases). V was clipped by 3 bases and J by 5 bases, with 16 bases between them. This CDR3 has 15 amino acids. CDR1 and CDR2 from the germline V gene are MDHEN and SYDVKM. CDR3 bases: TGTGCCAGCAGTTTGAGAGGTCAGGGAATCGAGACCCAGTACTTC. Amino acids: CASSLRGQGIETQYF.

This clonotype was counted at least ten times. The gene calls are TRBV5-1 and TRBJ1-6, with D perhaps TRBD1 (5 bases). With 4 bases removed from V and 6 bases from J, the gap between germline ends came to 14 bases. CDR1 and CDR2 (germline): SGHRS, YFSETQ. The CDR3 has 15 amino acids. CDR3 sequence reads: CASSRTSQGNSPLHF. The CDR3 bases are TGCGCCAGCAGCCGGACCTCGCAGGGTAATTCACCCCTCCACTTT.

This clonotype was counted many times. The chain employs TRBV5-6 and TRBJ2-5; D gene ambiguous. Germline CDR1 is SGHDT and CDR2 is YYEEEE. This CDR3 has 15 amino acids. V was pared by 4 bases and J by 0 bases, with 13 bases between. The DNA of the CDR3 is TGTGCCAGCAGCCGTGGCCGGGCCAACCAAGAGACCCAGTACTTC. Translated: CASSRGRANQETQYF. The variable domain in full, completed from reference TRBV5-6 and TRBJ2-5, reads DAGVTQSPTHLIKTRGQQVTLRCSPKSGHDTVSWYQQALGQGPQFIFQYYEEEERQRGNFPDRFSGHQFPNYSSELNVNALLLGDSALYLCASSRGRANQETQYFGPGTRLLVL.

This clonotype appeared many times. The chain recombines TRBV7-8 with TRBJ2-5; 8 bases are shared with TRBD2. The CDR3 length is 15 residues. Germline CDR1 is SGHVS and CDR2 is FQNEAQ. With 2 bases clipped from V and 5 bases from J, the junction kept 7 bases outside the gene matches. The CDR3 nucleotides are TGTGCCAGCAGCTTACCGGGGGGGGGCGAGGAGACCCAGTACTTC. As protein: CASSLPGGGEETQYF.

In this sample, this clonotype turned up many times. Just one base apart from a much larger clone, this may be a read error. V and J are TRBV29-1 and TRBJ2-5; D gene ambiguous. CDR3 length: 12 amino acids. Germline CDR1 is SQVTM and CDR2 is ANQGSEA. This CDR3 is CSVEGPCPQQYF. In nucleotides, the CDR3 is TGCAGCGTGGAAGGACCGTGCCCGCAGCAGTACTTC.

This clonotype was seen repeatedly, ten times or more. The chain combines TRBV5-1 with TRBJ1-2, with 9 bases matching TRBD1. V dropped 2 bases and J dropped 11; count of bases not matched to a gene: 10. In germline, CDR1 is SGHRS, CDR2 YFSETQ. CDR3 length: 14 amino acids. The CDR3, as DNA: TGCGCCAGCAGCTTCGAGCCGGGACAGGGCGAATACACCTTC. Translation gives CASSFEPGQGEYTF.

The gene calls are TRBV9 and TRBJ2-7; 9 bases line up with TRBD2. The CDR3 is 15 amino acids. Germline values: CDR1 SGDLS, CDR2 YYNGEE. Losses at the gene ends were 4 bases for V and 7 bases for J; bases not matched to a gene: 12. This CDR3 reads CASSHSAGGYNEQYF. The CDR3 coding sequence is TGTGCCAGCAGCCACTCAGCGGGGGGTTACAATGAGCAGTACTTC.

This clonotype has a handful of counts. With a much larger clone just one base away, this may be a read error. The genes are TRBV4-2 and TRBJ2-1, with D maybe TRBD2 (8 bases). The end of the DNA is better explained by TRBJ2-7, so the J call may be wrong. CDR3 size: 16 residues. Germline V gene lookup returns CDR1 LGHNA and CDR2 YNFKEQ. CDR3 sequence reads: CASSRGRGVAYNEQYF. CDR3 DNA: TGTGCCAGCAGCAGGGGGCGGGGGGTGGCCTACAATGAGCAGTACTTC.

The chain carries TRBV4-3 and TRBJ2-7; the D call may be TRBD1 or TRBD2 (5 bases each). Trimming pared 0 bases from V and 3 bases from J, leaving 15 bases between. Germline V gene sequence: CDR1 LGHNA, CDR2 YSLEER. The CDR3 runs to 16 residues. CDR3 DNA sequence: TGCGCCAGCAGCCAAGATTCGGGGCGGCAAAGCTACGAGCAGTACTTC. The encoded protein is CASSQDSGRQSYEQYF.

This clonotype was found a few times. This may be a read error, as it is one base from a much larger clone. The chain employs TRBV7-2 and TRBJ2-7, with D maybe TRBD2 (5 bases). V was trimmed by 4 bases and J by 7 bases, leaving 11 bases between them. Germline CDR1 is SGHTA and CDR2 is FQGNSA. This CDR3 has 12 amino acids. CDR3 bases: TGTGCCAGCAGCTCGGTAGGAGGTGAGCAGTACTTC. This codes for CASSSVGGEQYF.